These 15 T cell receptor beta chains came from one sample sequenced in a study of CD8+ T cells in alopecia areata. Isolated RNA was reverse transcribed into cDNA used as the sequencing template. Only in-frame clones appear in the TCRdb table, and some are missing; sequencing was by immunoSEQ multiplex PCR. The data show 110,000 to 150,000 clones, more than 55% seen once. The sequencing input was CD8+ T cells sorted from blood. These receptor sequences come from a human donor in good health.

The chain joins TRBV2 to TRBJ2-2; D remains unclear. The CDR3 extends over 12 amino acids. Germline loops: CDR1 SNHLY, CDR2 FYNNEI. V lost 7 bases to trimming and J lost 3 bases, with 6 bases between them. The CDR3 DNA is TGTGCCAGCAAGTGGGACACCGGGGAGCTGTTTTTT. This codes for CASKWDTGELFF.

The V call is TRBV25-1, the J call TRBJ2-3, with D unresolved. The germline gives CDR1 MGHDK, CDR2 SYGVNS. The CDR3 loop spans 15 amino acids. V lost 2 bases and J lost 4, with 13 bases in between. DNA of the CDR3: TGTGCCAGCAGTGAAATGGGCTCGCTGGCAGATACGCAGTATTTT. Protein sequence: CASSEMGSLADTQYF. Full variable domain (outside the CDR3, taken from reference TRBV25-1 and TRBJ2-3): EADIYQTPRYLVIGTGKKITLECSQTMGHDKMYWYQQDPGMELHLIHYSYGVNSTEKGDLSSESTVSRIRTEHFPLTLESARPSHTSQYLCASSEMGSLADTQYFGPGTRLTVL.

The gene calls are TRBV5-1 and TRBJ2-5; TRBD1 is a possible D gene (6 bases). V was trimmed by 0 bases and J by 4 bases, leaving 13 bases between them. This CDR3 has 15 residues. Germline lookup yields CDR1 SGHRS and CDR2 YFSETQ. CDR3 residues: CASSLEGTTPETQYF. The CDR3 DNA follows: TGCGCCAGCAGCTTGGAGGGGACAACGCCAGAGACCCAGTACTTC.

This clone was observed a handful of times. The J gene is TRBJ2-2, the V gene TRBV14; D ambiguous. The CDR3 is 11 residues long. With 4 bases removed from V and 6 bases from J, the gap between germline ends came to 3 bases. Germline V gene sequence: CDR1 SGHDN, CDR2 FVKESK. CDR3 amino acids: CASSLAGELFF. For the CDR3, the DNA is TGTGCCAGCAGCCTGGCCGGGGAGCTGTTTTTT.

This clone was found a few times. At one boundary the junction diverges from the germline segment, which might be a read error. The V call is TRBV11-2, the J call TRBJ2-1, with D perhaps assigned TRBD1 or TRBD2 (6 bases each). The CDR3 is 11 residues long. From germline, CDR1 is SGHAT and CDR2 FQNNGV. CDR3 sequence (DNA): TGTGCCAGCAGCTTCGGGGGCACGAATCTCTTC. Its translation: CASSFGGTNLF.

This sequence joins TRBV7-9 and TRBJ2-5, with D tentatively TRBD1 (6 bases). Germline V gene sequence: CDR1 SEHNR, CDR2 FQNEAQ (reference sequence). The CDR3 contains 16 residues. V dropped 1 base and J dropped 3 bases, with 15 bases sitting between them. CDR3 DNA sequence: TGTGCCAGCAGCTTAGGGACAGCCCCGCGGAAAGAGACCCAGTACTTC. Residues: CASSLGTAPRKETQYF. Full variable domain (rest looked up from reference TRBV7-9 and TRBJ2-5): DTGVSQNPRHKITKRGQNVTFRCDPISEHNRLYWYRQTLGQGPEFLTYFQNEAQLEKSRLLSDRFSAERPKGSFSTLEIQRTEQGDSAMYLCASSLGTAPRKETQYFGPGTRLLVL.

V gene TRBV27 combines with J gene TRBJ2-7; 9 positions match TRBD2. V was clipped by 3 bases and J by 6 bases; unmatched bases: 6. The CDR3 is 14 amino acids. Per the germline V gene, CDR1 is MNHEY and CDR2 is SMNVEV (reference sequence). CDR3 in DNA: TGTGCCAGCAGTTTTGGACTAGCGTCCCGCGAGCAGTACTTC. Its protein product is CASSFGLASREQYF.

The chain recombines TRBV6-5 with TRBJ2-2; 7 nucleotides align to TRBD2. This CDR3 is 14 amino acids long. Per germline, CDR1 MNHEY and CDR2 SVGAGI. The V and J ends lost 5 bases and 4 bases, in that order; junction bases with no gene match: 4. This CDR3 is CASSPSGITGELFF. The DNA for the CDR3 is TGTGCCAGCAGTCCCAGCGGGATCACCGGGGAGCTGTTTTTT.

This chain links TRBV2 with TRBJ2-1; 10 bases are a match to TRBD2. CDR1 and CDR2 from the germline V gene are SNHLY and FYNNEI. CDR3 size: 16 residues. The J segment lost 3 bases and the V segment lost 6 bases, leaving 8 bases of the junction unmatched. The CDR3 nucleotides are TGTGCCAGCAGGGCACCTAGCGGGGGCAACTACAATGAGCAGTTCTTC. Translation gives CASRAPSGGNYNEQFF. Full variable domain (rest looked up from reference TRBV2 and TRBJ2-1): EPEVTQTPSHQVTQMGQEVILRCVPISNHLYFYWYRQILGQKVEFLVSFYNNEISEKSEIFDDQFSVERPDGSNFTLKIRSTKLEDSAMYFCASRAPSGGNYNEQFFGPGTRLTVL.

This clone was detected only once. V is TRBV7-9 and J is TRBJ2-5, with D possibly matching TRBD1 (6 bases). The CDR3 covers 15 residues. The germline V gene encodes CDR1 SEHNR and CDR2 FQNEAQ (reference sequence). V shed 5 bases and J shed 1 base, with 14 bases lying between them. The DNA of the CDR3 is TGTGCCAGCAGCCCAGTGCAGGGGAGCCAAGAGACCCAGTACTTC. Translation: CASSPVQGSQETQYF.

J is TRBJ1-4 and V is TRBV27; weak D call: TRBD1 (6 bases). This CDR3 spans 14 amino acids. Germline CDR1 reads MNHEY; CDR2 reads SMNVEV (reference sequence). V lost 5 bases, J lost 3 bases, and 10 bases lay in between. The CDR3 sequence is CASSQGTSNEKLFF. The CDR3 DNA sequence: TGTGCCAGCAGTCAAGGGACATCTAATGAAAAACTGTTTTTT. Based on the CDR3 plus reference TRBV27 and TRBJ1-4, the full variable domain is EAQVTQNPRYLITVTGKKLTVTCSQNMNHEYMSWYRQDPGLGLRQIYYSMNVEVTDKGDVPEGYKVSRKEKRNFPLILESPSPNQTSLYFCASSQGTSNEKLFFGSGTQLSVL.

This clone came up a few times. The CDR3 DNA sequence: TGCAGCGTTGAAGAAGCCAGCGGGAGGCTTGGGGCCAACGTCCTGACTTTC. Translation gives CSVEEASGRLGANVLTF. The genes are TRBV29-1 and TRBJ2-6; 9 bases are shared with TRBD2. The CDR3 consists of 17 residues. Per germline, CDR1 SQVTM and CDR2 ANQGSEA. V dropped 0 bases and J dropped 3; count of bases not matched to a gene: 6.

The chain couples TRBV25-1 to TRBJ1-1; D uncertain. V lost 2 bases and J 3 bases, leaving 7 bases between the germline ends. Germline V gene data show CDR1 as MGHDK and CDR2 as SYGVNS. The CDR3 is 13 residues long. CDR3 coding DNA: TGTGCCAGCAGTGAAATCGGGTACACTGAAGCTTTCTTT. Protein product: CASSEIGYTEAFF.

The gene calls are TRBV7-9 and TRBJ2-5; D may match TRBD1 or TRBD2 (5 bases each). V lost 5 bases to trimming and J lost 1 base, with 17 bases between them. The CDR3 is 16 amino acids. Germline CDR1 is SEHNR and CDR2 is FQNEAQ (reference sequence). CDR3 sequence reads: CASSLPLGGAQETQYF. Here the CDR3 DNA reads TGTGCCAGCAGCCTACCCCTTGGGGGTGCCCAAGAGACCCAGTACTTC.

On this clone: Additional DNA sequences in this sample encode the identical CDR3. The rearrangement links TRBV6-5 to TRBJ1-1; D is uncertain. V was cut by 2 bases and J by 5 bases, with 3 bases left in between. The germline V gene has CDR1 MNHEY and CDR2 SVGAGI. The CDR3 has 11 amino acids. The CDR3 spells CASSYGTEAFF. The CDR3 region has the DNA TGTGCCAGCAGTTACGGGACTGAAGCTTTCTTT.